These T cell receptor beta chains were read from a single sample in a study of shared clonotypes between healthy human individuals. The protocol was immunoSEQ multiplex PCR, while the TCRdb copy is restricted to in-frame clones and leaves out a portion. The profile shows hundreds of thousands of clones, around 73% of them singletons. The specimen sequenced was memory CD4+ T cells sorted from blood. These receptors all stem from a woman in her thirties in good health. CDR3s include the opening cysteine and the closing phenylalanine or tryptophan. The D gene is left open where the match is weak. Some rows have no size entry. The others give once, few or many, or a class for an expanded clone.

D gene | clone size | J gene | V gene | CDR3 DNA | CDR3 protein
. | . | TRBJ2-7 | TRBV11-2 | TGTGCCAGCGGACCTGAGCTGTTAAGCTCCTACGAGCAGTACTTC | CASGPELLSSYEQYF
. | . | TRBJ1-4 | TRBV23-1 | TGCGCCAGCAGTCAATCGAAGTGCGATGAAAAACTGTTTTTT | CASSQSKCDEKLFF
TRBD1 | once | TRBJ1-5 | TRBV2 | TGTGCCAGCAGGGATGGGACAGGCCTTTTTCAGCCCCAGCATTTT | CASRDGTGLFQPQHF
TRBD1 | . | TRBJ2-7 | TRBV7-9 | TGTGCCAGCAGCTTAGTGGGGACAGGTAGACACGAGCAGTACTTC | CASSLVGTGRHEQYF
. | once | TRBJ2-1 | TRBV20-1 | TGCAGTGCTAGACGAGCTGACGAGCAGTTCTTC | CSARRADEQFF
TRBD2 | . | TRBJ2-3 | TRBV6-6 | TGTGCCAGCAGGTCGGGACTAAGCACAGATACGCAGTATTTT | CASRSGLSTDTQYF
. | few | TRBJ2-5 | TRBV4-1 | TGCGCCAGCAGCCAAGCCTTGGGCGGACAAGAGACCCAGTACTTC | CASSQALGGQETQYF
. | . | TRBJ2-7 | TRBV25-1 | TGTGCCAGCAGCCCCAAACCCTCGGACGGAGAATCCTACGAGCAGTACTTC | CASSPKPSDGESYEQYF
. | . | TRBJ2-2 | TRBV28 | TGTGCCAGCGACGGCGGGGAGCTGTTTTTT | CASDGGELFF
TRBD2 | . | TRBJ2-1 | TRBV11-2 | TGTGCCAGCAGCCCCAGGTGGGCTAGCGGGGGGTACAATGAGCAGTTCTTC | CASSPRWASGGYNEQFF
. | . | TRBJ1-3 | TRBV6-5 | TGTGCCAGCAGTTATTCCCCGGGGCGAGGGGACACCATATATTTT | CASSYSPGRGDTIYF
TRBD1 | few | TRBJ1-2 | TRBV30 | TGTGCCAGGGGCAGGGGGGACTATGGCTACACCTTC | CARGRGDYGYTF
. | . | TRBJ1-3 | TRBV7-6 | TGTGCCAGCAGCCCCCTCGACTCTGGAAACACCATATATTTT | CASSPLDSGNTIYF
. | . | TRBJ2-1 | TRBV5-1 | TGCGCCAGCAACCGGATTGACAATCACCGTGAGCAGTTCTTC | CASNRIDNHREQFF
. | . | TRBJ1-5 | TRBV6-1 | TGTGCCAGCACCCCCGGTGGGCAGACAAATCAGCCCCAGCATTTT | CASTPGGQTNQPQHF
. | . | TRBJ2-7 | TRBV18 | TGTGCCAGCTCACCAGTCCCCTCCTACGAGCAGTACTTC | CASSPVPSYEQYF
. | . | TRBJ1-3 | TRBV14 | TGTGCCAGCAGCCAAGAAATTGGGGTATCCTCTGGAAACACCATATATTTT | CASSQEIGVSSGNTIYF
. | . | TRBJ1-6 | TRBV11-2 | TGTGCCAGCAGCTTAAGGATGGGGAGGGCGGCCTATAATTCACCCCTCCACTTT | CASSLRMGRAAYNSPLHF
. | few | TRBJ2-5 | TRBV29-1 | TGCAGCGTTGACAGGACCCGCCGAGAGACCCAGTACTTC | CSVDRTRRETQYF
. | . | TRBJ1-2 | TRBV28 | TGTGCCAGCAGCGGAGCGGGAGGGGATGTCTATGGCTACACCTTC | CASSGAGGDVYGYTF
. | few | TRBJ1-1 | TRBV18 | TGTGCCAGCTCCACCCGAGGGGGGCACACTGAAGCTTTCTTT | CASSTRGGHTEAFF
TRBD2 | once | TRBJ2-1 | TRBV5-1 | TGCGCCAGCAGCCGACTAGCGGGAGGGCCGAATGAGCAGTTCTTC | CASSRLAGGPNEQFF
. | . | TRBJ2-7 | TRBV5-1 | TGCGCCAGCAGCTTGGCAAGTAGCGGAGGCTACGAGCAGTACTTC | CASSLASSGGYEQYF